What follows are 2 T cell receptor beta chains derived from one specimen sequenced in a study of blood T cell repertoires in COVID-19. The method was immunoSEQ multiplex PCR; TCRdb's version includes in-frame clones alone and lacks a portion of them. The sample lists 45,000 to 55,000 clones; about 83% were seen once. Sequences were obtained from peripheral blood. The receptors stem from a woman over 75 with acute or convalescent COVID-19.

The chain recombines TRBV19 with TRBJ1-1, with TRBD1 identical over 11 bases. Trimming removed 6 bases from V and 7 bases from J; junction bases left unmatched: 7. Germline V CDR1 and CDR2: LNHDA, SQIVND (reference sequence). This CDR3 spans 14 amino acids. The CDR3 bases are TGTGCCAGTAGGAGGGACAGGGGGGTCGGTGAAGCTTTCTTT. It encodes CASRRDRGVGEAFF.

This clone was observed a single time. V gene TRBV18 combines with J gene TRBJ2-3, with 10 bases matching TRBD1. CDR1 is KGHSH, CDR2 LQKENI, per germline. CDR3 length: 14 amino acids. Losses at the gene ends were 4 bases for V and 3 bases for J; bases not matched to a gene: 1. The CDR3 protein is CASSLGQGTDTQYF. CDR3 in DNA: TGTGCCAGCTCACTGGGACAGGGGACAGATACGCAGTATTTT.